This T cell receptor beta chain was observed in a study of blood T cells in healthy people across ages. General study findings and limits: Total diversity from one million sequenced T cells was likely underestimated.

Primers used in a second PCR of roughly 6 to 11 cycles were a sample-barcoded 5' primer and a J-beta primer mix. Through a template-switch adaptor with 12 random nucleotides, each cDNA molecule received a tag. TCRdb analysed the 5' RACE reads with MiXCR anew, one entry per CDR3 protein. Among roughly 500,000 distinct CDR3 sequences listed, 25% to 30% were seen once. The CDR3 is made up of 14 amino acids. Germline values: CDR1 DFQATT, CDR2 SNEGSKA (reference sequence). V was trimmed by 0 bases and J by 4 bases, leaving 10 bases between them. Details on this clonotype: Antigen: not known.

The sequenced sample consisted of blood. The receptor was isolated from a woman between 70 and 85 years old in good health. The rearrangement joins TRBV20-1 to TRBJ1-5; D is uncertain. This CDR3 reads CSARDNTGNQPQHF. CDR3 in DNA: TGCAGTGCTAGAGACAACACTGGGAATCAGCCCCAGCATTTT.